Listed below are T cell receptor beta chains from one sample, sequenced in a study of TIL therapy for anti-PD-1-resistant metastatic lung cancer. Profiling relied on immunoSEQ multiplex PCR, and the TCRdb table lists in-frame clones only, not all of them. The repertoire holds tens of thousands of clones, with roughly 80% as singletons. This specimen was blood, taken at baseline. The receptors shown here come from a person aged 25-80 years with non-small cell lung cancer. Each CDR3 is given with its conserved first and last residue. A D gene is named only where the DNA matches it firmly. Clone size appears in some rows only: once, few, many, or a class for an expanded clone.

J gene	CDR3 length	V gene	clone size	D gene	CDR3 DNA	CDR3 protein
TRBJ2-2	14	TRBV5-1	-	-	TGCGCCAGCAGCTTGGGAGGGAACACCGGGGAGCTGTTTTTT	CASSLGGNTGELFF
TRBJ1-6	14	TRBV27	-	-	TGTGCCTCCCGGGTGGGCTCCTATAATTCACCCCTCCACTTT	CASRVGSYNSPLHF
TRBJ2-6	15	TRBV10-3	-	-	TGTGCCATCAGTGAGTCGGATTCTGGGGCCAACGTCCTGACTTTC	CAISESDSGANVLTF
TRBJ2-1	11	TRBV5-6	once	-	TGTGCCAGCAGCTTGAATAAAGAGCAGTTCTTC	CASSLNKEQFF
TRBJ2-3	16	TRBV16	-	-	TGTGCCAGCAGCCAACGGCAAGCGGGCAGCACAGATACGCAGTATTTT	CASSQRQAGSTDTQYF
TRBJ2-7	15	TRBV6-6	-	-	TGTGCCAGCAGCCGTGCTAGCGTAAACTCCTACGAGCAGTACTTC	CASSRASVNSYEQYF
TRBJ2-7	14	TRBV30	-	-	TGTGCCTGGAGTGTGGGCGGGACTGCCTACGAGCAGTACTTC	CAWSVGGTAYEQYF
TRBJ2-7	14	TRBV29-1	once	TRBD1	TGCAGCGTTGAAGATGGGGACAGCTCCTACGAGCAGTACTTC	CSVEDGDSSYEQYF
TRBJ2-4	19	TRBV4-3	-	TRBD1	TGCGCCAGCAGCCAAGAGATATCACAGGGGAAGTTAGCCAAAAACATTCAGTACTTC	CASSQEISQGKLAKNIQYF
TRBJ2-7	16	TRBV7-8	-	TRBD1	TGCGCCAGCAGCTCTAAGACAGGGACCCTTCTCTACGAGCAGTACTTC	CASSSKTGTLLYEQYF
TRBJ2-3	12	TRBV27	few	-	TGTGCCAGCAGTTCGATCACAGATACGCAGTATTTT	CASSSITDTQYF
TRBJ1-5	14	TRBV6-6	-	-	TGTGCCAGCAGTTACTCGGGGGATGCAGGGCCCCAGCATTTT	CASSYSGDAGPQHF
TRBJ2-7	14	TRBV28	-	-	TGTGCCAGCAGTTTTATCCGGGGCGAGCCTGAGCAGTACTTC	CASSFIRGEPEQYF
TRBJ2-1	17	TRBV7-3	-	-	TGTGCCAGCAGCTCCCTGGCCCGGACTGGCTCCTACAATGAGCAGTTCTTC	CASSSLARTGSYNEQFF
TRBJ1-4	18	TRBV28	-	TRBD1	TGTGCCAGCAGTCCGCGTCCCGGGACAGGGACAGACGGTGAAAAACTGTTTTTT	CASSPRPGTGTDGEKLFF
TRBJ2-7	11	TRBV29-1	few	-	TGCAGCGTCGCAAGGTCCGGGGAGCAGTACTTC	CSVARSGEQYF
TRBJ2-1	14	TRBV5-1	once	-	TGCGCCAGCAGCTTGAGGGGTGGATACAATGAGCAGTTCTTC	CASSLRGGYNEQFF
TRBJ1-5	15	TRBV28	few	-	TGTGCCAGCAGCCCGGGTCGGGGGCCCAATCAGCCCCAGCATTTT	CASSPGRGPNQPQHF
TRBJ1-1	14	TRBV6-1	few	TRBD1	TGTGCCAGCAGTGAAAGAGACAGGGACACTGAAGCTTTCTTT	CASSERDRDTEAFF
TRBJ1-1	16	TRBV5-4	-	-	TGTGCCAGCACCAACCTACCCGGGGCCTTGGACACTGAAGCTTTCTTT	CASTNLPGALDTEAFF
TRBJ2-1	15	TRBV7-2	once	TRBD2	TGTGCCAGCAGCTTAAGCGGGAGCTCCTACAATGAGCAGTTCTTC	CASSLSGSSYNEQFF
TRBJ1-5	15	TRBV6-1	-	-	TGTGCCAGCAGTGAAGCCGCCGTGGGGCTACAGCCCCAGCATTTT	CASSEAAVGLQPQHF
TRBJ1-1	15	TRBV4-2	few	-	TGTGCCAGCAGCCAAGAGCCTGGGGTGAACACTGAAGCTTTCTTT	CASSQEPGVNTEAFF
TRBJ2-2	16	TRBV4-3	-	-	TGCGCCAGCAGCCGGGACCCGGGGCAGAACACCGGGGAGCTGTTTTTT	CASSRDPGQNTGELFF
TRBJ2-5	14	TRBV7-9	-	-	TGTGCCAGCAGCTTTCAGTGGGGCCAAGAGACCCAGTACTTC	CASSFQWGQETQYF
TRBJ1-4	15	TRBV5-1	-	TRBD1	TGCGCCAGCAGCTTGGCCGGGCAGGGGGGCGAAAAACTGTTTTTT	CASSLAGQGGEKLFF
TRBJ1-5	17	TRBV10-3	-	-	TGTGCCATCAGTTCCGGGACACAGTCAAATAGCAATCAGCCCCAGCATTTT	CAISSGTQSNSNQPQHF
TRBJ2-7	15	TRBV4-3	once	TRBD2	TGCGCCAGCAGCCAAGGGGAGGGAGCTCCCTACGAGCAGTACTTC	CASSQGEGAPYEQYF
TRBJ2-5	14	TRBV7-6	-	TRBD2	TGTGCCAGCAGCCCGGGGACTAGCAGCGAGACCCAGTACTTC	CASSPGTSSETQYF
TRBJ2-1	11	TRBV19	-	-	TGTGCCAGTAGTATAGTGGGTGAGCAGTTCTTC	CASSIVGEQFF
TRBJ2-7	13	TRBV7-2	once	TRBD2	TGTGCCAGCAGAAGCGGGGGGGCCTACGAGCAGTACTTC	CASRSGGAYEQYF
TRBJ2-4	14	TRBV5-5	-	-	TGTGCCAGCAGACCCGTCGGACAGCGAAACATTCAGTACTTC	CASRPVGQRNIQYF
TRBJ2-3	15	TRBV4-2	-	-	TGTGCCAGCAGCCAAGATCAGCTAGCAGGCGATACGCAGTATTTT	CASSQDQLAGDTQYF
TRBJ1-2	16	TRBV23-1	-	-	TGCGCCAGCGGGCCGTTGGTGGGGGAGAACAACTATGGCTACACCTTC	CASGPLVGENNYGYTF
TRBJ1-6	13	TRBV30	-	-	TGTGCCTGGGCGAGGGCCTATAATTCACCCCTCCACTTT	CAWARAYNSPLHF
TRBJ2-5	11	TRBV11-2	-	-	TGTGCCAGCAGCTTACAAGAGACCCAGTACTTC	CASSLQETQYF
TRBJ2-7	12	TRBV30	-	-	TGTGCCTGGAGTGTAGGCTCCACCGAGCAGTACTTC	CAWSVGSTEQYF
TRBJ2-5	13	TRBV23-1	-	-	TGCGCCAGCAGTCTCCGCCTCCAAGAGACCCAGTACTTC	CASSLRLQETQYF
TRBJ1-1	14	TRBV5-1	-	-	TGCGCCAGCAGCTCTGAGGGGGTGGGCACTGAAGCTTTCTTT	CASSSEGVGTEAFF
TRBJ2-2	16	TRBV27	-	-	TGTGCCAGCAGCTTCCTTTGGGGTATCCACACCGGGGAGCTGTTTTTT	CASSFLWGIHTGELFF
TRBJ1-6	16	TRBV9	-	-	TGTGCCAGCAGCGTTGAAGTAGGGGGGGGGAATTCACCCCTCCACTTT	CASSVEVGGGNSPLHF
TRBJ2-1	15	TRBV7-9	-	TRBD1	TGTGCCAGCAGCGCGGACAGGGGCTCCTACAATGAGCAGTTCTTC	CASSADRGSYNEQFF
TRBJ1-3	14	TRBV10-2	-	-	TGCGCCAGCGGACTGGGAGGTACTGGAAACACCATATATTTT	CASGLGGTGNTIYF
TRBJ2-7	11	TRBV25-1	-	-	TGTGCCAGCAAGAGGTTCGACGAGCAGTACTTC	CASKRFDEQYF
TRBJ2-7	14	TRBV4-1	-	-	TGCGCCAGCAGCCAAGTTAGGAATTCGGAGGAGCAGTACTTC	CASSQVRNSEEQYF
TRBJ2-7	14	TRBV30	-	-	TGTGCCTGGAGTCCGGGGGCGGGAGCCTACGAGCAGTACTTC	CAWSPGAGAYEQYF
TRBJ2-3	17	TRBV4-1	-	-	TGCGCCAGCAGCCAAGATGGGCGGGGGACAAACACAGATACGCAGTATTTT	CASSQDGRGTNTDTQYF
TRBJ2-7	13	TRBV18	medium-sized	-	TGTGCCAGCTCACCACTGCCTCAGTACGAGCAGTACTTC	CASSPLPQYEQYF